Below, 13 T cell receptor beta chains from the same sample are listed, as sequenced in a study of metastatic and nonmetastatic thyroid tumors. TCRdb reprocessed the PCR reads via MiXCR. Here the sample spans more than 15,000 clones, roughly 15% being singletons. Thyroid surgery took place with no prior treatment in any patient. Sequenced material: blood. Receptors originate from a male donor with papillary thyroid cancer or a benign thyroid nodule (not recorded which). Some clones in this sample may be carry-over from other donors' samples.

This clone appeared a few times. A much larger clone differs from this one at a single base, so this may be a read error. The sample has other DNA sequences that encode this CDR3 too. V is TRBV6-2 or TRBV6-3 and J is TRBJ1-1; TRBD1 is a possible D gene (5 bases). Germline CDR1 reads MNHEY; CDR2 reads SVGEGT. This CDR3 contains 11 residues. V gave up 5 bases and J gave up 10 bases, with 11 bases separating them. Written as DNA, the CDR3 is TGTGCCAGCAGTCGGGACGGTGGAGCTTTCTTT. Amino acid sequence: CASSRDGGAFF.

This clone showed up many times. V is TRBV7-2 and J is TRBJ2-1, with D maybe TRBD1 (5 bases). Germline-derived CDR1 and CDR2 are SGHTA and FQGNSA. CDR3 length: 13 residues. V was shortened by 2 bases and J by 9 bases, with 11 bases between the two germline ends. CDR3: CASSLLQGVEQFF. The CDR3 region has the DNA TGTGCCAGCAGCTTACTCCAGGGCGTTGAGCAGTTCTTC.

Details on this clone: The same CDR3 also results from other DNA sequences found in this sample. The CDR3 DNA is TGTGCCTGGAGTCCTGGTGGAACACTTAACTATGGCTACACCTTC. Residues: CAWSPGGTLNYGYTF. V is TRBV30 and J is TRBJ1-2; D is undetermined. Trimming took 2 bases from V and 1 from J, leaving 14 bases between them. CDR1 is GTSNPN and CDR2 is SVGIG in the germline V gene (reference sequence). CDR3 length: 15 residues.

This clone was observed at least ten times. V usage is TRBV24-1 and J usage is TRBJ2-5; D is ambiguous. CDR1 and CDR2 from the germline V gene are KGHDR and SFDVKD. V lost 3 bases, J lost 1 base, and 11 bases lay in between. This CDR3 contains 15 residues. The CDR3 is CATSDTRSLQETQYF. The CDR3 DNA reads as TGTGCCACCAGTGATACACGATCCCTCCAAGAGACCCAGTACTTC.

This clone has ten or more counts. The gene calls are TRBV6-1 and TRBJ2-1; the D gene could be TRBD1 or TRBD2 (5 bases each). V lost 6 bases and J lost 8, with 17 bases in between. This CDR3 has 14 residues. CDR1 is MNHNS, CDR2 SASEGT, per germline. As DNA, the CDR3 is TGTGCCAGCAGGATGGGACGGACCACAGATGAGCAGTTCTTC. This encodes CASRMGRTTDEQFF.

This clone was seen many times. CDR3 residues: CASSLPGLAAANYEQYF. The CDR3 DNA follows: TGTGCCAGCAGCCTTCCGGGACTAGCGGCTGCTAACTACGAGCAGTACTTC. V is TRBV16 and J is TRBJ2-7; 11 positions match TRBD2. V gave up 4 bases and J gave up 3 bases; unmatched junction bases: 11. Looked up from germline, CDR1 is KGHSY and CDR2 is FQNENV. CDR3 length equals 17 residues.

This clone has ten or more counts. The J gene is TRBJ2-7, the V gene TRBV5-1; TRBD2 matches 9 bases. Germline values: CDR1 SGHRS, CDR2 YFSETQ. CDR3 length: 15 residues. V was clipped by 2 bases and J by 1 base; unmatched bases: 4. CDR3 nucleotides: TGCGCCAGCAGCTTTACAAGCGGGAGGTCCTACGAGCAGTACTTC. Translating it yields CASSFTSGRSYEQYF.

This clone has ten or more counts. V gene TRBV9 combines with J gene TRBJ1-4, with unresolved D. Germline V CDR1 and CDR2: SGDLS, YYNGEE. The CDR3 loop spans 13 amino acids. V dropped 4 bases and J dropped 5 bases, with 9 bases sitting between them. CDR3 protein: CASSPGENEKLFF. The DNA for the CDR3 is TGTGCCAGCAGCCCGGGAGAGAATGAAAAACTGTTTTTT.

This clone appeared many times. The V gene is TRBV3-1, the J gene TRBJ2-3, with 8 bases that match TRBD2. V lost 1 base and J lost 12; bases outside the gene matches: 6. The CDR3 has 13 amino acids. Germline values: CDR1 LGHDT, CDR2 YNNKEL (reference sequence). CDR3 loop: CASSQGGLGEQYF. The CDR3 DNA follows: TGTGCCAGCAGCCAAGGGGGACTAGGTGAACAGTATTTT.

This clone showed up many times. The CDR3 spells CASSDWGAGPHSNQPQHF. The DNA of the CDR3 is TGTGCCAGCAGTGATTGGGGGGCGGGACCCCATAGCAATCAGCCCCAGCATTTT. This chain links TRBV6-1 with TRBJ1-5, with D tentatively TRBD1 (6 bases). Germline lookup yields CDR1 MNHNS and CDR2 SASEGT. There are 18 residues in the CDR3. Between the trimmed V and J ends, which lost 3 bases and 0 bases, there was a span of 18 bases.

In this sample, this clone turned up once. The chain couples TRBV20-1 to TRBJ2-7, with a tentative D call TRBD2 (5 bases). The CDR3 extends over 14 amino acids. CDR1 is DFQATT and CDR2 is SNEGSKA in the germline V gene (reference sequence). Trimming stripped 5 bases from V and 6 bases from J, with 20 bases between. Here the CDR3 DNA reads TGCAGTGCTGGGTTCGCGGGCCAAGCGCGCGAGCAGTACTTC. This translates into CSAGFAGQAREQYF.

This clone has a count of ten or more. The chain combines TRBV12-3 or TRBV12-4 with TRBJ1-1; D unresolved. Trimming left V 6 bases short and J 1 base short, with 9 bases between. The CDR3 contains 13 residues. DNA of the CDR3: TGTGCCAGCAGGCGGTCTTCGAACACTGAAGCTTTCTTT. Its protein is CASRRSSNTEAFF.

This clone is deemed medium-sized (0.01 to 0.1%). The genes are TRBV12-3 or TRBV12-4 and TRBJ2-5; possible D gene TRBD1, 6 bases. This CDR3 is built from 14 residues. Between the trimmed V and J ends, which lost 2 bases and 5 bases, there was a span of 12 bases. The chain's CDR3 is CASSLLARGETQYF. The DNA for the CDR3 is TGTGCCAGCAGTTTATTGGCCAGGGGTGAGACCCAGTACTTC.